This T cell receptor beta chain was documented in a study of T cell changes during pregnancy in multiple sclerosis. The method was immunoSEQ multiplex PCR; TCRdb's version includes in-frame clones alone and lacks a portion of them. The sample has under 60,000 clones, roughly 95% seen once; the top ten hold approximately 0.31%. V lost 6 bases and J lost 7, with 11 bases in between. Germline V gene data show CDR1 as SGDLS and CDR2 as YYNGEE. The CDR3 has 13 residues. The material was CD4+ T cells from peripheral blood mononuclear cells, obtained in the third trimester of pregnancy. The sequence came from a female donor with multiple sclerosis, enrolled in a pregnancy study. J is TRBJ1-6 and V is TRBV9; tentative D call: TRBD1 (5 bases). The CDR3 DNA reads as TGTGCCAGCAACGGACACGAAAATTCACCCCTCCACTTT. Encoded protein: CASNGHENSPLHF.